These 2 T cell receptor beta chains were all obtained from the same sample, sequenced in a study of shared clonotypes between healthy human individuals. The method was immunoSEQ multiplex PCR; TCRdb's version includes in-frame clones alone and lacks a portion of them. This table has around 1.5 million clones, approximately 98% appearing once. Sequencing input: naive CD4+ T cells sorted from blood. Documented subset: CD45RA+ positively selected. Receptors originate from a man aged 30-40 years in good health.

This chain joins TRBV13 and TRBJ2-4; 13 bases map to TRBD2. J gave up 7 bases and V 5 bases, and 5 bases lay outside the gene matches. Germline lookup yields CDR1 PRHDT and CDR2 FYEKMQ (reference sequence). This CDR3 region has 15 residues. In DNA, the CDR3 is TGTGCCAGCAGCCCCAAGACTAGCGGGAGGAACATTCAGTACTTC. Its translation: CASSPKTSGRNIQYF.

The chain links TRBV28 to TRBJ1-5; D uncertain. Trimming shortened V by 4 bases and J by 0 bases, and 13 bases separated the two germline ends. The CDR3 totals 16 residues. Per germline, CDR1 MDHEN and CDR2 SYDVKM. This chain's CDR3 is CASSYVGRSSNQPQHF. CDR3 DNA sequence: TGTGCCAGCAGTTACGTAGGTCGGAGTAGCAATCAGCCCCAGCATTTT.